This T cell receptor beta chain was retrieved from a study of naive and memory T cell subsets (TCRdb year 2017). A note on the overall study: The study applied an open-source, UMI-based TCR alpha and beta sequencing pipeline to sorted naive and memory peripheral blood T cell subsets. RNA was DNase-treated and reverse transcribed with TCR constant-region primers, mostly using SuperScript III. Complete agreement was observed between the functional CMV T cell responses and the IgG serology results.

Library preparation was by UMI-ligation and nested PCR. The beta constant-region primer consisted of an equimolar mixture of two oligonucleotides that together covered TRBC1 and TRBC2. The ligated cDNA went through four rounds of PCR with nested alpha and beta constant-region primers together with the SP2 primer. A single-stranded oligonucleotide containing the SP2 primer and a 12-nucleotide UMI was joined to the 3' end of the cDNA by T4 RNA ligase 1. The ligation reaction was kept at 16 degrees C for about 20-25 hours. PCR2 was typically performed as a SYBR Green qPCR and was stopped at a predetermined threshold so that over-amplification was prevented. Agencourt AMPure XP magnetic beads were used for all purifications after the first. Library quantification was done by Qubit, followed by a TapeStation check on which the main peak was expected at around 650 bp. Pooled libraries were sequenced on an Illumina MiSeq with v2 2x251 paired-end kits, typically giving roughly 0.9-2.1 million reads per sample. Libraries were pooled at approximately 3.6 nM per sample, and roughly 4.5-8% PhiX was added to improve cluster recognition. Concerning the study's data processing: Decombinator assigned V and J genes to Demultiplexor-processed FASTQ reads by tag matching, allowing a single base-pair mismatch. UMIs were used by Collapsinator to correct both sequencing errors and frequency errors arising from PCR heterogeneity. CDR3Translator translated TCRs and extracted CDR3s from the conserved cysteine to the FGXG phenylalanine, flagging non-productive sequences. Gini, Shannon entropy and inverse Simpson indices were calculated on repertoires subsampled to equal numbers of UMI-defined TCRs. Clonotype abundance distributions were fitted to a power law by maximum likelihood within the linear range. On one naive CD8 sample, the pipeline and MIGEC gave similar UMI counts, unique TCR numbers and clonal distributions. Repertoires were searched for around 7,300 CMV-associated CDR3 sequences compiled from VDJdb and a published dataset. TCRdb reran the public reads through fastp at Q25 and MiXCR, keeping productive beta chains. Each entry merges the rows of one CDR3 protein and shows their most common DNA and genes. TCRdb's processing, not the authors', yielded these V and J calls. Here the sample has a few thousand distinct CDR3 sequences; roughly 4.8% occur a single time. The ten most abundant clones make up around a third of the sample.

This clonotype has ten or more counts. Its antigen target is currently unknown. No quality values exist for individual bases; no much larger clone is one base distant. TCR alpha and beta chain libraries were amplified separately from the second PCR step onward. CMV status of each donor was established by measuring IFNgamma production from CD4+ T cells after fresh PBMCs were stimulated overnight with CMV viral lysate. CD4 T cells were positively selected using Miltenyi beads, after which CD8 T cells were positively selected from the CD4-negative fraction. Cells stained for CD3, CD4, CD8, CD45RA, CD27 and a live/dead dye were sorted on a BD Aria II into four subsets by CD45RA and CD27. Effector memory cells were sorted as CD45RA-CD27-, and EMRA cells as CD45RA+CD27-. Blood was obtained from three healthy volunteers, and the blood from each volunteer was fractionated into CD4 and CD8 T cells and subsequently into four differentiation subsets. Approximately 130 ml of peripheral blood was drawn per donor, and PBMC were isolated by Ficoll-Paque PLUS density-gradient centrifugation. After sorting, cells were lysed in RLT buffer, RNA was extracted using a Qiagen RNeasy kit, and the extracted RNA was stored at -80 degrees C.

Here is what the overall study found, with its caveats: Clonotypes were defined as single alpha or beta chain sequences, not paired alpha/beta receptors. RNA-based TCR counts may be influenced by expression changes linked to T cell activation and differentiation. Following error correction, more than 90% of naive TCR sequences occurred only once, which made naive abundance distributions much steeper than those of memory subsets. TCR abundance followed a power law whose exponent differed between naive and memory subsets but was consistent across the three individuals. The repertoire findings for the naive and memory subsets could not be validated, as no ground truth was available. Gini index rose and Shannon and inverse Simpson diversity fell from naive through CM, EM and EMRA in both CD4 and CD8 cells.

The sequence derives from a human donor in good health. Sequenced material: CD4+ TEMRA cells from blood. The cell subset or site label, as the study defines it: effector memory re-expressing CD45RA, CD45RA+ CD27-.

The nucleotide sequence is given as TGTGCCAGCAGTGAAGTGATAGCGGGAGGTTTCTACGAGCAGTACTTC. It encodes CASSEVIAGGFYEQYF. The chain is encoded by TRBV6-1 joined to TRBJ2-7; 10 of the junction bases match TRBD2. CDR1 MNHNS and CDR2 SASEGT were looked up in the germline V gene. CDR3 length: 16 amino acids, cysteine to phenylalanine. The read is trimmed to its CDR3 DNA, 48 bases read in frame from base 1. From V the trimming removes 1 base and from J it removes 3 bases, while the gene matches leave 6 bases of the junction unaccounted for.